The 18 T cell receptor beta chains listed next were all sequenced from one sample in a study of cytomegalovirus exposure and HLA in healthy donors. Researchers ran the PCR with 60 Vbeta and 13 Jbeta primers. Libraries were prepared by immunoSEQ multiplex PCR; TCRdb keeps only in-frame clonotypes and omits some of them. The table lists more than 100,000 clones, over 60% of them singletons. Sequencing input: PBMCs. These receptors were taken from a woman aged 55-69 years in good health and CMV-seronegative.

The chain links TRBV27 to TRBJ2-3; no definite D call. The V end was cut by 5 bases, the J end by 3 bases, with 9 bases between. Germline loops: CDR1 MNHEY, CDR2 SMNVEV (reference sequence). The CDR3 has 13 residues. The CDR3 spells CASSTSATDTQYF. CDR3 nucleotides: TGTGCCAGCAGTACCAGCGCTACAGATACGCAGTATTTT.

V gene TRBV5-1 combines with J gene TRBJ1-6, with 7 positions matching TRBD1. Losses at the gene ends were 5 bases for V and 3 bases for J; bases not matched to a gene: 11. The CDR3 runs to 17 residues. Germline values: CDR1 SGHRS, CDR2 YFSETQ. The chain's CDR3 is CASSQGVSDNYNSPLHF. The CDR3 DNA is TGCGCCAGCAGTCAGGGGGTTTCCGACAACTATAATTCACCCCTCCACTTT.

The chain joins TRBV6-5 to TRBJ1-6, with a weak D call TRBD1 (6 bases). CDR1 and CDR2 from the germline V gene are MNHEY and SVGAGI. Trimming removed 6 bases from V and 9 bases from J, with 18 bases in between. This CDR3 is built from 15 residues. CDR3 sequence (DNA): TGTGCCAGCAGCTCTACGGACAGATTCGGTTCACCCCTCCACTTT. This gives the protein CASSSTDRFGSPLHF.

The chain couples TRBV28 to TRBJ1-5; D is possibly TRBD1 (6 bases). The CDR3 contains 14 residues. The germline V and J ends were trimmed by 2 bases and 4 bases, with 9 bases remaining between them. Looked up from germline, CDR1 is MDHEN and CDR2 is SYDVKM. The CDR3 coding sequence is TGTGCCAGCAGTTTACCTGACAGGAATCAGCCCCAGCATTTT. This translates into CASSLPDRNQPQHF.

This clone was found a few times. V usage is TRBV19 and J usage is TRBJ1-4; D unclear. The V gene lost 7 bases and the J gene lost 5 bases, with 17 bases spanning the gap. The CDR3 extends over 15 amino acids. Germline V gene lookup returns CDR1 LNHDA and CDR2 SQIVND (reference sequence). CDR3: CASTQGGRGNEKLFF. The DNA for the CDR3 is TGTGCCAGTACCCAAGGTGGACGCGGGAATGAAAAACTGTTTTTT.

The chain links TRBV5-4 to TRBJ2-7, with TRBD2 matching 10 bases. Germline V CDR1 and CDR2: SGHNT, YYREEE (reference sequence). Germline trimming cut 0 bases from V and 6 bases from J; bases unmatched to any gene: 6. The length of the CDR3 is 15 residues. Here the CDR3 DNA reads TGTGCCAGCAGCTTGGGTAGCGGGAGGTCTGGCGAGCAGTACTTC. This codes for CASSLGSGRSGEQYF.

In this sample, this clone turned up once. The chain links TRBV30 to TRBJ1-5; TRBD1 might be the D (6 bases). V dropped 2 bases and J dropped 5 bases, with 16 bases sitting between them. The CDR3 length is 15 residues. Germline CDR1 reads GTSNPN; CDR2 reads SVGIG (reference sequence). This CDR3 reads CAWSTGRVTHQPQHF. CDR3 coding DNA: TGTGCCTGGAGTACAGGGAGGGTGACCCATCAGCCCCAGCATTTT.

The chain is built from TRBV19 and TRBJ1-1, with 10 positions matching TRBD1. CDR1 and CDR2 (germline): LNHDA, SQIVND (reference sequence). Losses at the gene ends were 8 bases for V and 4 bases for J; bases not matched to a gene: 13. The CDR3 covers 16 residues. The CDR3 loop reads CASGSPGTGVSTEAFF. In DNA form, the CDR3 reads TGTGCCAGTGGATCACCCGGGACAGGGGTGAGCACTGAAGCTTTCTTT.

In this sample, this clone turned up a few times. The chain joins TRBV7-2 to TRBJ2-7; unclear D gene. The CDR3 runs 13 residues. CDR1 is SGHTA and CDR2 is FQGNSA in the germline V gene. Trimming left V 1 base short and J 6 bases short, with 10 bases between. The DNA for the CDR3 is TGTGCCAGCAGCTTAGGGGTTCAGCGCGAGCAGTACTTC. This gives the protein CASSLGVQREQYF.

The chain joins TRBV28 to TRBJ1-1; D not certain. Trimming stripped 6 bases from V and 3 bases from J, with 11 bases between. The CDR3 sequence is 13 residues long. CDR1 is MDHEN, CDR2 SYDVKM, per germline. CDR3 protein: CASSRRVDTEAFF. CDR3 coding DNA: TGTGCCAGCAGCCGCCGGGTGGACACTGAAGCTTTCTTT.

This chain connects TRBV15 to TRBJ2-3; 16 bases are shared with TRBD2. The V gene's germline CDR1 is LNHNV and CDR2 YYDKDF (reference sequence). This CDR3 is 17 amino acids long. V lost 5 bases and J lost 4; bases outside the gene matches: 6. The CDR3 DNA reads TGTGCCACCAGCGTAACCGGGACTAGCGGGAGGGCAGATACGCAGTATTTT. It is translated as CATSVTGTSGRADTQYF. The complete variable domain, with remaining parts taken from reference TRBV15 and TRBJ2-3, reads DAMVIQNPRYQVTQFGKPVTLSCSQTLNHNVMYWYQQKSSQAPKLLFHYYDKDFNNEADTPDNFQSRRPNTSFCFLDIRSPGLGDTAMYLCATSVTGTSGRADTQYFGPGTRLTVL.

This chain joins TRBV4-1 and TRBJ1-1, with a weak D call TRBD1 (5 bases). V lost 8 bases, J lost 0 bases, and 25 bases lay in between. CDR1 and CDR2 (germline): MGHRA, YSYEKL. This CDR3 contains 18 residues. CDR3 in DNA: TGCGCCAGCTCGTGGGGAGGGGCGCTTAGTTCAATGAACACTGAAGCTTTCTTT. Translated: CASSWGGALSSMNTEAFF.

The chain joins TRBV7-2 to TRBJ1-4, with D possibly matching TRBD1 (6 bases). V was shortened by 5 bases and J by 0 bases, with 13 bases between the two germline ends. The germline gives CDR1 SGHTA, CDR2 FQGNSA. The CDR3 runs to 16 residues. The DNA of the CDR3 is TGTGCCAGCAGCCCCAGACAGGCTGCAACTAATGAAAAACTGTTTTTT. It specifies CASSPRQAATNEKLFF.

There are a few counts of this clone. Distinct nucleotide sequences in the sample also encode this CDR3. The chain uses TRBV5-1 and TRBJ2-7; 9 bases map to TRBD1. Germline values: CDR1 SGHRS, CDR2 YFSETQ. The V segment lost 0 bases and the J segment 2 bases; nucleotides outside the gene matches: 0. The CDR3 extends over 14 amino acids. The CDR3 region has the DNA TGCGCCAGCAGCTTGGGGACAGGGGCCTACGAGCAGTACTTC. It is translated as CASSLGTGAYEQYF.

This clone was counted a single time. Its ends do not fully match the called genes, so a read error is possible. This same CDR3 is encoded by further DNA sequences in the sample. CDR3 bases: TGCGCTAGCAGCTTGGTGGGACAGCCTGAAAAACTGTTTTTT. Protein: CASSLVGQPEKLFF. The chain joins TRBV5-1 to TRBJ1-4, with 7 bases that match TRBD1. Germline assignment: CDR1 SGHRS and CDR2 YFSETQ. There are 14 residues in the CDR3.

This chain joins TRBV5-1 and TRBJ2-7; 8 bases match TRBD2. Per the germline V gene, CDR1 is SGHRS and CDR2 is YFSETQ. The CDR3 runs to 15 residues. The ends lost 2 bases at V and 4 bases at J; junction bases unmatched: 8. CDR3 sequence: CASSLNLAGYYEQYF. As DNA, the CDR3 is TGCGCCAGCAGCTTAAACCTAGCGGGTTATTACGAGCAGTACTTC.

The V and J genes are TRBV27 and TRBJ2-7, with 7 positions matching TRBD1. CDR1 MNHEY and CDR2 SMNVEV come from the germline V gene (reference sequence). Trimming removed 6 bases from V and 6 bases from J; junction bases left unmatched: 11. There are 14 residues in the CDR3. Here the CDR3 reads CASSWGQPLGEQYF. The CDR3 DNA follows: TGTGCCAGCAGCTGGGGACAGCCTTTAGGCGAGCAGTACTTC.

Only one count was recorded for this clone. V and J are TRBV2 and TRBJ1-5, with 10 nucleotides matching TRBD1. J lost 5 bases, V lost 10 bases, and 5 bases had no gene match. The CDR3 consists of 13 residues. From germline, CDR1 is SNHLY and CDR2 FYNNEI. The CDR3 DNA sequence: TGTGCCACTAGACAGGGGGCCGATCAGCCCCAGCATTTT. It codes for CATRQGADQPQHF.